These T cell receptor beta chains were read from a single sample in a study of shared clonotypes between healthy human individuals. Sequencing was performed with immunoSEQ multiplex PCR; in TCRdb, only in-frame clones are kept and a portion is missing. This sample has about 2.1 million clones, with around 95% found just once. The sample was naive CD8+ T cells from PBMCs. These receptors were obtained from a man between 18 and 29 years old in good health. Some clones in this sample may be carry-over from other donors' samples. Each CDR3 is given with its conserved first and last residue. The D gene is left open where the match is weak. Clone sizes are given selectively: once, few, many, or a class where the clone is expanded.

D gene	CDR3 length	clone size	V gene	J gene	CDR3 DNA	CDR3 protein
NA	14	NA	TRBV28	TRBJ2-7	TGTGCCAGCAGTAACCTACAGAGAGCCTACGAGCAGTACTTC	CASSNLQRAYEQYF
TRBD2	16	NA	TRBV5-5	TRBJ2-7	TGTGCCAGCAGCTTCGGTCTCGGTGGGAGGGCGGGGGAGCAGTACTTC	CASSFGLGGRAGEQYF
NA	14	NA	TRBV19	TRBJ1-5	TGTGCCAGTAGTTCCCGGGACAGCAATCAGCCCCAGCATTTT	CASSSRDSNQPQHF
NA	16	NA	TRBV27	TRBJ2-1	TGTGCCAGCAGTTTATCGCAAGTCTCAGCCTACAATGAGCAGTTCTTC	CASSLSQVSAYNEQFF
NA	15	once	TRBV7-9	TRBJ1-4	TGTGCCAGCAGCTTAGGCTGGGGAAGGAGGGAAAAACTGTTTTTT	CASSLGWGRREKLFF
NA	13	NA	TRBV6-5	TRBJ2-1	TGTGCCAGCAGTTACGGGACACGACAGGAGCAGTTCTTC	CASSYGTRQEQFF
TRBD1	15	NA	TRBV9	TRBJ1-4	TGTGCCAGCAGTGCACAGGGGCAAGGTAATGAAAAACTGTTTTTT	CASSAQGQGNEKLFF
NA	16	NA	TRBV6-1	TRBJ1-5	TGTGCCAGCAGTGCAGTTTCAGGTTTTAGCAATCAGCCCCAGCATTTT	CASSAVSGFSNQPQHF
NA	11	once	TRBV27	TRBJ1-2	TGTGCCAGCAGCTCCGGACAGCGCGCCACCTTC	CASSSGQRATF
NA	13	NA	TRBV27	TRBJ2-1	TGTGCCAGCAGTTTAAGTCGGGGAAATGAGCAGTTCTTC	CASSLSRGNEQFF
TRBD1	15	NA	TRBV19	TRBJ1-1	TGTGCCAGTAGTACCGGACAGGGTTTGAACACTGAAGCTTTCTTT	CASSTGQGLNTEAFF
NA	14	once	TRBV10-1	TRBJ2-7	TGCGCCAGCAGCACCGGGACCGGCATACGCGAGCAGTACTTC	CASSTGTGIREQYF
NA	15	NA	TRBV28	TRBJ2-3	TGTGCCAGCGGGACGGTAGTTTTGAGCACAGATACGCAGTATTTT	CASGTVVLSTDTQYF
NA	16	NA	TRBV4-1	TRBJ1-4	TGCGCCAGCAGCCATCACCGGGACACGAGTAATGAAAAACTGTTTTTT	CASSHHRDTSNEKLFF
NA	13	NA	TRBV19	TRBJ1-5	TGTGCCAGTAGTATAGATCTCACAGTACCCCAGCATTTT	CASSIDLTVPQHF